A selection of T cell receptor beta chains follows, all from one sample in a study of PD-1 blockade in mismatch repair-deficient tumors. Clones were read by immunoSEQ multiplex PCR, and TCRdb kept only the in-frame ones, dropping some. The sample consists of about 79,000 clones, roughly 80% of them appearing once. The sample consisted of peripheral blood, taken 44 weeks after starting pembrolizumab. The receptors derive from an adult with mismatch repair-deficient cancer. The CDR3 runs from the conserved cysteine through the conserved F or W.

V,J,CDR3
TRBV11-2,TRBJ2-7,CASSFGDSFYEQYF
TRBV9,TRBJ2-3,CASSVGTSGSRERRTDTQYF
TRBV11-3,TRBJ2-5,CASSLLGAGEQYF
TRBV14,TRBJ2-7,CASSQDSWGGSYEQYF
TRBV5-1,TRBJ2-7,CASSLGDTLSYEQYF
TRBV11-3,TRBJ2-4,CASSLWGDIQYF
TRBV10-3,TRBJ1-2,CAISEGYRGGGYTF
TRBV19,TRBJ2-7,CASSVDRDLSYEQYF
TRBV4-3,TRBJ2-7,CASSQGRNTYEQYF
TRBV9,TRBJ2-1,CASSAPTGLAPFF
TRBV7-3,TRBJ2-7,CASSLVSGAGEQYF
TRBV19,TRBJ2-2,CASSIDPGLAGVVNTGELFF
TRBV13,TRBJ2-1,CASSFEPSLYNEQFF
TRBV19,TRBJ1-5,CASNEGSGQPQHF
TRBV9,TRBJ2-1,CASSSPWTSGRAESYNEQFF
TRBV9,TRBJ2-3,CASSRGTSGRGWTDTQYF
TRBV10-3,TRBJ2-1,CAISELGRGDEQFF
TRBV27,TRBJ1-1,CASKNRPGGNTEAFF
TRBV6-5,TRBJ1-1,CASRVTTGIAEAFF
TRBV10-3,TRBJ2-3,CAAGLAGSTDTQYF
TRBV27,TRBJ2-5,CASTRTGGQETQYF
TRBV7-2,TRBJ1-1,CASSSLGFF
TRBV6-5,TRBJ1-1,CASSYFGEAFF
TRBV2,TRBJ2-3,CASSERELVLQYF
TRBV10-3,TRBJ1-1,CAISDGGNTEAFF
TRBV11-2,TRBJ2-7,CASSLTGLEQYF
TRBV2,TRBJ1-2,CASSEGPLYGYTF
TRBV9,TRBJ2-4,CASSVKNRRGGTLYPRGNIQYF
TRBV6-6,TRBJ2-1,CASTHVTSGYNEQFF
TRBV7-9,TRBJ1-2,CASSPGARQGIYGYTF
TRBV12-5,TRBJ1-5,CASGLTGGINQPQHF
TRBV10-3,TRBJ2-1,CAMAAGLAEEIEGNEQFF
TRBV29-1,TRBJ2-5,CSVVKGGWVETQYF
TRBV18,TRBJ1-2,CASSPSNFNYGYTF
TRBV11-3,TRBJ2-1,CASSQGAANNEQFF
TRBV27,TRBJ2-1,CASSLSDFRGPIYNEQFF
TRBV2,TRBJ2-7,CASSEAGQGAYEQYF
TRBV19,TRBJ2-1,CASSRSGTSVSNEQFF
TRBV15,TRBJ2-1,CATSSGVSTYNEQFF
TRBV10-3,TRBJ2-1,CAISVNPLYNEQFF
TRBV29-1,TRBJ2-1,CSGRGLAAPNEQFF
TRBV11-3,TRBJ1-1,CASSTGQRSAEAFF
TRBV12-5,TRBJ2-2,CASVWGLAGTGELFF
TRBV19,TRBJ1-2,CASSIQEGFNYGYTF
TRBV18,TRBJ2-7,CASSVGHPTSGTPQGTYEQYF
TRBV9,TRBJ1-5,CASSRDRGLGQPQHF
TRBV18,TRBJ2-1,CASSPSLSGTGGLNEQFF
TRBV6-6,TRBJ1-1,CASNPPPTVSDTEAFF
TRBV12-5,TRBJ2-7,CASGSNKGRFDEQYF
TRBV6-1,TRBJ1-2,CASSEGLGSGGYTF
TRBV18,TRBJ1-3,CASSPLRDSLGNTIYF
TRBV29-1,TRBJ2-1,CSVEDRGSSHNEQFF
TRBV5-4,TRBJ2-1,CASSSLAGASHEQFF
TRBV9,TRBJ2-1,CASSVDGGSGGNEQFF
TRBV19,TRBJ1-4,CASSQPAGATNEKLFF
TRBV12-5,TRBJ1-5,CASGFGLSNQPQHF
TRBV5-1,TRBJ2-7,CASSLNLNYEQYF